The 11 T cell receptor beta chains below come from one sample, sequenced in a study of STAT5B mutations in CD4+ large granular lymphocyte leukemia (dated by TCRdb to the early 2020s). Preparation of the library involved the immunoSEQ multiplex PCR assay. This immuneACCESS table, as held by TCRdb, lists in-frame sequences with V and J called but not all clones. Of the missing ones, under half trace to an unresolved V gene in checked studies; the others have no known cause. The sample table holds under 3,500 clones, of which 79% were seen once. 88% of the sample belongs to the ten largest clones. Sequencing used PBMCs. The receptors derive from a woman in her 70s with CD4+ T-cell large granular lymphocyte leukemia.

The rearrangement links TRBV7-2 to TRBJ2-3; D is ambiguous. Trimming cost V 2 bases and J 4 bases, with 4 bases left between them. The CDR3 spans 12 residues. Germline V CDR1 and CDR2: SGHTA, FQGNSA. This CDR3 reads CASSLKSDTQYF. CDR3 DNA sequence: TGTGCCAGCAGCTTAAAGTCAGATACGCAGTATTTT.

The chain combines TRBV5-4 with TRBJ2-1, with TRBD2 matching over 8 bases. Germline loops: CDR1 SGHNT, CDR2 YYREEE (reference sequence). The CDR3 consists of 18 residues. V shed 3 bases, J shed 5 bases, and the junction held 16 bases outside the gene matches. This CDR3 is CASSSLTQERGTHNEQFF. The CDR3 bases are TGTGCCAGCAGCTCCTTAACTCAGGAGCGGGGGACCCACAATGAGCAGTTCTTC.

This chain joins TRBV12-5 and TRBJ1-2; D gene uncertain. The V end lost 1 base, the J end lost 7 bases, and 7 bases lay between the germline ends. CDR1 is LGHNT, CDR2 FRNRAP, per germline. This CDR3 contains 12 residues. The CDR3, as DNA: TGTGCTAGTGGTTTGGCGTCTGGTGGCTACACCTTC. It codes for CASGLASGGYTF.

This clone was counted between two and nine times. The chain carries TRBV7-3 and TRBJ1-2; 8 positions match TRBD1. Germline lookup yields CDR1 SGHTA and CDR2 FQGTGA. V dropped 7 bases and J dropped 6; count of bases not matched to a gene: 13. CDR3 length equals 15 residues. Written as DNA, the CDR3 is TGTGCCAGCAACCCTCGACAGGGGTCTATGGATGGCTACACCTTC. Translation gives CASNPRQGSMDGYTF.

In this sample, this clone turned up a few times. This rearrangement joins TRBV2 to TRBJ1-2, with D unclear. Germline loops: CDR1 SNHLY, CDR2 FYNNEI. The CDR3 length is 12 residues. V shed 3 bases and J shed 4 bases, with 6 bases lying between them. In DNA, the CDR3 is TGTGCCAGCAGTGAGATAAGCTATGGCTACACCTTC. It specifies CASSEISYGYTF.

The gene calls are TRBV28 and TRBJ2-2; no firm D call. The CDR3 is made up of 13 amino acids. Germline V CDR1 and CDR2: MDHEN, SYDVKM. The V end lost 3 bases, the J end lost 6 bases, and 8 bases lay between the germline ends. The CDR3 bases are TGTGCCAGCAGTTTTACGGGCTCCGGGGAGCTGTTTTTT. Protein: CASSFTGSGELFF.

The CDR3 nucleotides are TGTGCCAACGGCGACGAATACAATGAGCAGTTCTTC. Residues: CANGDEYNEQFF. V gene TRBV28 combines with J gene TRBJ2-1; D unresolved. The V end was cut by 10 bases, the J end by 4 bases, with 11 bases between. CDR3 length: 12 amino acids. The germline CDR1 and CDR2 sequences are MDHEN and SYDVKM.

J is TRBJ2-6 and V is TRBV5-1; D gene unclear. V lost 4 bases and J lost 1, with 12 bases in between. The CDR3 is 16 amino acids. CDR1 and CDR2 (germline): SGHRS, YFSETQ. CDR3 sequence: CASSPPARSGANVLTF. The CDR3 DNA follows: TGCGCCAGCAGCCCCCCCGCCCGGTCTGGGGCCAACGTCCTGACTTTC.

DNA for the CDR3: TGTGCCAGCAGCTTGTATCTAGCGGGGGTCACAGATACGCAGTATTTT. The encoded protein is CASSLYLAGVTDTQYF. V gene TRBV5-4 combines with J gene TRBJ2-3, with 10 nucleotides matching TRBD2. Germline-derived CDR1 and CDR2 are SGHNT and YYREEE (reference sequence). The CDR3 has 16 amino acids. The junction had 4 bases not matched to a gene; V was cut back by 1 base and J by 2 bases. Complete variable domain (other parts from reference TRBV5-4 and TRBJ2-3): ETGVTQSPTHLIKTRGQQVTLRCSSQSGHNTVSWYQQALGQGPQFIFQYYREEENGRGNFPPRFSGLQFPNYSSELNVNALELDDSALYLCASSLYLAGVTDTQYFGPGTRLTVL.

The chain recombines TRBV6-5 with TRBJ2-7; no definite D call. Trimming removed 0 bases at V and 0 bases at J, with 6 bases between. The V gene's germline CDR1 is MNHEY and CDR2 SVGAGI. The CDR3 runs 14 residues. Written as DNA, the CDR3 is TGTGCCAGCAGTTACTCAGCCGCCTCCTACGAGCAGTACTTC. Translated, it gives CASSYSAASYEQYF.

The chain combines TRBV6-1 with TRBJ2-1; D gene uncertain. Germline CDR1 and CDR2: MNHNS and SASEGT. The V end was cut by 6 bases, the J end by 6 bases, with 12 bases between. CDR3 size: 13 residues. For the CDR3, the DNA is TGTGCCAGCAGCCTAGGCGAGGTCAATGAGCAGTTCTTC. It specifies CASSLGEVNEQFF.